This T cell receptor beta chain was profiled in a study of T cells in Graves' hyperthyroidism and ophthalmopathy. Overall study context: Initial diagnosis, before any treatment, was when peripheral blood was collected. Findings of the study overall: Ophthalmopathy onset followed model prediction by a median about six months.

Amplification of TCR beta CDR3 regions was performed using RNA transcripts as template. During a first-round RT-PCR of the TCR CDR3, the HTBI primer set was used. TCRdb reprocessed the multiplex PCR reads via MiXCR and lists one record per CDR3 protein. Among 700,000 to 850,000 distinct CDR3 sequences listed, around 40% were seen once. Germline values: CDR1 SGHTA, CDR2 FQGTGA. The CDR3 contains 18 residues. Details on this clonotype: Its target is unknown. Possible read error: a much larger clone is one base away.

An absence of ophthalmopathy progression within 18 months meant stable Graves' hyperthyroidism. Clinical symptoms, serum thyroxine, TRAb, thyroid ultrasound and orbital computed tomography informed diagnoses. Sequencing input: blood. The V and J genes are TRBV7-3 and TRBJ2-6, with D perhaps TRBD1 or TRBD2 (6 bases each). The source is a woman between 40 and 55 years old with Graves' hyperthyroidism. In DNA form, the CDR3 reads TGTGCCAGCGGCTACGGGGGCAGCGTCCTACCCTGGGCCAGCGTCCTGACTTTC. Protein product: CASGYGGSVLPWASVLTF. Full variable domain (missing parts from reference TRBV7-3 and TRBJ2-6): GAGVSQTPSNKVTEKGKYVELRCDPISGHTALYWYRQSLGQGPEFLIYFQGTGAADDSGLPNDRFFAVRPEGSVSTLKIQRTERGDSAVYLCASGYGGSVLPWASVLTFGAGSRLTVL.